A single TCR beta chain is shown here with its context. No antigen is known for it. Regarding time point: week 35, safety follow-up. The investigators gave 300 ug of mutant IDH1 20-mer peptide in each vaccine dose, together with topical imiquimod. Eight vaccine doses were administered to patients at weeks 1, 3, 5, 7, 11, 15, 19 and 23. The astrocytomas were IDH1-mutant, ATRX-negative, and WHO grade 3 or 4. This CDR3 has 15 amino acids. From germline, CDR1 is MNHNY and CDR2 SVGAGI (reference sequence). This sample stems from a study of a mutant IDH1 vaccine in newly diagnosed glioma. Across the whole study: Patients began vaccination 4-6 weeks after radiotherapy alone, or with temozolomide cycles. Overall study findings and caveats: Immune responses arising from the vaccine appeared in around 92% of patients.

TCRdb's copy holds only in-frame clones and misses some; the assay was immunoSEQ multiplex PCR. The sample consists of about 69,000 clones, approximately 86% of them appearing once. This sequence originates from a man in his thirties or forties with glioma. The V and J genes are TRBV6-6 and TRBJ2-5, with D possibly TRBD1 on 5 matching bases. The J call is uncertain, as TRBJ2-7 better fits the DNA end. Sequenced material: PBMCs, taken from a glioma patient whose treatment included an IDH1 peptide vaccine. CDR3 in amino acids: CASSHGQGPSYEQYF. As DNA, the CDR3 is TGTGCCAGCAGTCACGGGCAGGGTCCCTCCTACGAGCAGTACTTC.